This T cell receptor beta chain was captured in a study of T cell repertoires in ileal Crohn's disease. Time point in this sample: neoterminal ileum biopsy at postoperative endoscopy, about 6 months after surgery. Sequenced by immunoSEQ multiplex PCR; TCRdb stores in-frame clones only, minus some. The sample contains under 15,000 clones, around 80% of which appear only once. From germline, CDR1 is SGHVS and CDR2 FNYEAQ. The CDR3 is made up of 11 amino acids. This TCR was recovered from an adult with Crohn's disease. The rearrangement uses TRBV7-6 and TRBJ2-5, with D maybe TRBD2 (5 bases). With the DNA end fitting TRBJ2-7 better, the J assignment may be wrong. Sequencing was done on a sample of ileal tissue. Here the CDR3 DNA reads TGTGCCAGCAGCCCGGGATACGAGCAGTACTTC. This gives the protein CASSPGYEQYF.